These 21 T cell receptor beta chains were sequenced from one sample in a study of T cell responses to AZD1222 COVID-19 vaccine. Method: immunoSEQ multiplex PCR; TCRdb's copy keeps in-frame clones and lacks some. The profile shows about 150,000 clones, approximately 92% of them singletons. The specimen was peripheral blood, collected on day 0 of AZD1222 vaccination. The source is an adult in good health.

V usage is TRBV28 and J usage is TRBJ2-7; 10 bases line up with TRBD1. The CDR3 contains 14 residues. CDR1 MDHEN and CDR2 SYDVKM come from the germline V gene. V gave up 3 bases and J gave up 3 bases; unmatched junction bases: 2. The CDR3 sequence is CASSFRDRGYEQYF. The CDR3 DNA is TGTGCCAGCAGTTTTCGGGACAGGGGCTACGAGCAGTACTTC.

The V gene is TRBV7-9, the J gene TRBJ1-2; D unclear. Looked up from germline, CDR1 is SEHNR and CDR2 is FQNEAQ (reference sequence). This CDR3 has 12 residues. Trimming removed 5 bases at V and 4 bases at J, with 8 bases between. In DNA form, the CDR3 reads TGTGCCAGCAGCCTCGAAAGCTATGGCTACACCTTC. It translates to CASSLESYGYTF. Complete variable domain (other parts from reference TRBV7-9 and TRBJ1-2): DTGVSQNPRHKITKRGQNVTFRCDPISEHNRLYWYRQTLGQGPEFLTYFQNEAQLEKSRLLSDRFSAERPKGSFSTLEIQRTEQGDSAMYLCASSLESYGYTFGSGTRLTVV.

This chain links TRBV7-3 with TRBJ2-7; 10 bases map to TRBD1. This CDR3 spans 15 amino acids. V lost 2 bases to trimming and J lost 1 base; unmatched junction nucleotides: 2. In germline, CDR1 is SGHTA, CDR2 FQGTGA. The CDR3 here is CASSLGTGASYEQYF. CDR3 coding DNA: TGTGCCAGCAGCTTAGGGACAGGGGCTTCCTACGAGCAGTACTTC.

The rearrangement links TRBV19 to TRBJ1-5; 10 bases align to TRBD1. CDR1 LNHDA and CDR2 SQIVND come from the germline V gene (reference sequence). The V and J ends lost 6 bases and 0 bases, in that order; junction bases with no gene match: 5. The CDR3 length is 16 residues. The CDR3 sequence: CASSRTGGNSNQPQHF. The CDR3 coding sequence is TGTGCCAGTAGCAGGACAGGGGGAAATAGCAATCAGCCCCAGCATTTT.

On this clone: Different DNA sequences within this sample yield the same CDR3. The V and J genes are TRBV2 and TRBJ1-2; D is perhaps TRBD1 (5 bases). The CDR3 loop spans 14 amino acids. Trimming took off 3 bases at V and 0 bases at J, with 8 bases between the two ends. Germline assignment: CDR1 SNHLY and CDR2 FYNNEI. CDR3 loop: CASSEQGANYGYTF. The CDR3, as DNA: TGTGCCAGCAGTGAGCAGGGCGCTAACTATGGCTACACCTTC.

This rearrangement joins TRBV6-4 to TRBJ1-1; D may be TRBD1 (5 bases). Germline V lookup: CDR1 MRHNA, CDR2 SNTAGT. Trimming cost V 5 bases and J 2 bases, with 9 bases left between them. The CDR3 totals 13 residues. CDR3 sequence reads: CASSTDRNTEAFF. The CDR3 bases are TGTGCCAGCAGTACCGACAGAAACACTGAAGCTTTCTTT.

This chain uses TRBV18 with TRBJ2-2; D is unclear. V was pared by 3 bases and J by 1 base, with 3 bases between. The CDR3 has 13 residues. Per germline, CDR1 KGHSH and CDR2 LQKENI. The CDR3 here is CASSPENTGELFF. The DNA for the CDR3 is TGTGCCAGCTCACCGGAGAACACCGGGGAGCTGTTTTTT.

The rearrangement joins TRBV5-1 to TRBJ2-3, with 8 bases identical to TRBD2. With V trimmed by 5 bases and J by 1 base, 3 bases remained unmatched. Germline V gives CDR1 SGHRS, CDR2 YFSETQ. The CDR3 runs 14 residues. The DNA of the CDR3 is TGCGCCAGCAGGGCGGGGGGTGGCACAGATACGCAGTATTTT. Its translation is CASRAGGGTDTQYF.

The gene calls are TRBV7-9 and TRBJ1-4; the D gene is possibly TRBD1 (6 bases). CDR3 length: 13 residues. Germline CDR1 and CDR2: SEHNR and FQNEAQ (reference sequence). V was trimmed by 3 bases and J by 7 bases, leaving 9 bases between them. The CDR3 sequence is CASSLGASEKLFF. The CDR3 DNA reads TGTGCCAGCAGCTTGGGGGCCTCTGAAAAACTGTTTTTT.

The chain couples TRBV4-2 to TRBJ2-5; 11 bases match TRBD2. The CDR3 consists of 17 residues. Germline CDR1 LGHNA, CDR2 YNFKEQ. V lost 0 bases to trimming and J lost 2 bases; unmatched junction nucleotides: 5. Written as DNA, the CDR3 is TGTGCCAGCAGCCAAGAAGTAGTAGCGGGGGGGCAAGAGACCCAGTACTTC. Encoded protein: CASSQEVVAGGQETQYF.

The V and J genes are TRBV11-2 and TRBJ2-7; 11 bases line up with TRBD2. With 3 bases clipped from V and 2 bases from J, the junction kept 3 bases outside the gene matches. The germline V gene has CDR1 SGHAT and CDR2 FQNNGV. The CDR3 is 15 residues long. This CDR3 reads CASSFGTSGAYEQYF. The CDR3 bases are TGTGCCAGCAGCTTCGGGACTAGCGGAGCCTACGAGCAGTACTTC.

V usage is TRBV4-3 and J usage is TRBJ2-2, with 8 nucleotides matching TRBD2. The CDR3 runs 16 residues. V lost 0 bases and J lost 7; bases outside the gene matches: 7. CDR1 LGHNA and CDR2 YSLEER come from the germline V gene. CDR3 DNA sequence: TGCGCCAGCAGCCAAGAGTCGCGGGGGGCCGTCGGGGAGCTGTTTTTT. It specifies CASSQESRGAVGELFF.

The rearrangement links TRBV2 to TRBJ1-1; D gene unclear. Germline-derived CDR1 and CDR2 are SNHLY and FYNNEI. The CDR3 length is 11 residues. The ends were cut back, 0 bases at V and 7 bases at J, with 3 bases in the middle. The CDR3: CASSEAHEAFF. For the CDR3, the DNA is TGTGCCAGCAGTGAAGCCCATGAAGCTTTCTTT.

The chain links TRBV5-1 to TRBJ1-1; 7 positions agree with TRBD1. Germline lookup yields CDR1 SGHRS and CDR2 YFSETQ. The V gene end was trimmed by 2 bases and the J gene end by 2 bases; junction bases not matched to a gene: 9. This CDR3 contains 16 residues. CDR3 in DNA: TGCGCCAGCAGCTTCACACCGACAGGGCCCAACACTGAAGCTTTCTTT. Translation gives CASSFTPTGPNTEAFF.

The rearrangement joins TRBV11-1 to TRBJ2-7; D ambiguous. Trimming left V 5 bases short and J 7 bases short, with 9 bases between. The CDR3 spans 11 residues. CDR1 and CDR2 (germline): SGHAT, FQDESV (reference sequence). The CDR3 coding sequence is TGTGCCAGCAGCCGACAAGGGGAGCAGTACTTC. Translation: CASSRQGEQYF.

This clone was found once. The chain recombines TRBV15 with TRBJ2-3; 8 bases are shared with TRBD2. The length of the CDR3 is 16 residues. The J segment lost 5 bases and the V segment lost 1 base, leaving 8 bases of the junction unmatched. CDR1 is LNHNV, CDR2 YYDKDF, per germline (reference sequence). CDR3 nucleotide sequence: TGTGCCACCAGCAGAGTGTCCGGGGGGGCCATAGATACGCAGTATTTT. This translates into CATSRVSGGAIDTQYF.

The chain couples TRBV7-2 to TRBJ1-2; 7 bases are shared with TRBD1. The CDR3 has 14 amino acids. Germline loops: CDR1 SGHTA, CDR2 FQGNSA. The trim removed 5 bases at V and 3 bases at J, leaving 6 bases unmatched. The CDR3 spells CASSPTGSYYGYTF. CDR3 in DNA: TGTGCCAGCAGCCCGACAGGGTCATACTATGGCTACACCTTC.

This clone has just one count. V and J are TRBV4-1 and TRBJ1-3, with a tentative D call TRBD1 (5 bases). Germline loops: CDR1 MGHRA, CDR2 YSYEKL. The CDR3 sequence is 15 residues long. Trimming left V 4 bases short and J 2 bases short, with 12 bases between. The CDR3 loop reads CASSPVRGAGNTIYF. CDR3 coding DNA: TGCGCCAGCAGCCCAGTTCGGGGGGCTGGAAACACCATATATTTT.

The DNA for the CDR3 is TGTGCCAGCAGCTTGGGGACAGGGGACTATGGCTACACCTTC. The encoded protein is CASSLGTGDYGYTF. The chain is built from TRBV5-6 and TRBJ1-2; TRBD1 matches 9 bases. The J segment lost 3 bases and the V segment lost 0 bases, leaving 0 bases of the junction unmatched. Germline V gene data show CDR1 as SGHDT and CDR2 as YYEEEE. The CDR3 loop spans 14 amino acids.

This rearrangement joins TRBV5-1 to TRBJ1-1; D uncertain. This CDR3 has 11 residues. CDR1 and CDR2 from the germline V gene are SGHRS and YFSETQ. Trimming pared 4 bases from V and 1 base from J, leaving 2 bases between. In DNA form, the CDR3 reads TGCGCCAGCAGCCAGAACACTGAAGCTTTCTTT. This sequence encodes CASSQNTEAFF.

V gene TRBV30 combines with J gene TRBJ1-4; D is unclear. This CDR3 has 12 residues. Trimming removed 0 bases from V and 8 bases from J, with 7 bases in between. The germline CDR1 and CDR2 sequences are GTSNPN and SVGIG (reference sequence). The CDR3 region has the DNA TGTGCCTGGAGTGTACGGGAGGAAAAACTGTTTTTT. Amino acids: CAWSVREEKLFF.